Sequencing of this T cell receptor (beta chain) was carried out in a study of T cell responses to AZD1222 COVID-19 vaccine. Study information: Combined were second doses at about 4 or about 12 weeks. Study-wide points: The peak T cell response came first, and repertoires were sampled only after it. Donors were largely white British and mainly female; clonal diversity was possibly underestimated. Dominant CD4 TCR responses targeted spike regions 160-218 and 743-854.

Repertoires were generated with immunoSEQ multiplex PCR, while TCRdb's copy carries only in-frame clones and drops some. This sample has around 120,000 clones, with approximately 91% found just once. Comment on this clone: Its target is not known.

The clonotype was recovered from an adult in good health. The sample in question was peripheral blood, obtained on day 0 of AZD1222 vaccination.

The CDR3 sequence is CASSQVRLAGGGNEQFF. In DNA form, the CDR3 reads TGTGCCAGCAGCCAAGTTCGACTAGCGGGAGGGGGGAATGAGCAGTTCTTC. The chain uses TRBV3-1 (or the pseudogene TRBV3-2) and TRBJ2-1, with 14 bases identical to TRBD2. The V and J ends lost 1 base and 7 bases, in that order; junction bases with no gene match: 6. The CDR3 has 17 amino acids. Germline CDR1 is LGHDT and CDR2 is YNNKEL (reference sequence).